This section outlines one TCR beta chain sequence together with its context. The study drew participants aged about 18 to 89 years from fewer than 30 US areas. The sample originates from a study of blood T cell repertoires in COVID-19. Profiled with immunoSEQ multiplex PCR; TCRdb holds only in-frame clones, not every one. This table has fewer than 600,000 clones, 85% to 90% appearing once. Between the trimmed V and J ends, which lost 3 bases and 3 bases, there was a span of 11 bases. The CDR3 runs to 14 residues. Germline-derived CDR1 and CDR2 are KGHSH and LQKENI. The receptor was isolated from a woman aged 40-49 years who had recovered from COVID-19. The chain carries TRBV18 and TRBJ1-1, with D perhaps TRBD1 (5 bases). What was sequenced was PBMCs or T cells enriched from blood (not recorded which). CDR3 amino acids: CASSPQTVDTEAFF. As DNA, the CDR3 is TGTGCCAGCTCACCGCAGACAGTAGACACTGAAGCTTTCTTT. The variable domain in full, completed from reference TRBV18 and TRBJ1-1, reads NAGVMQNPRHLVRRRGQEARLRCSPMKGHSHVYWYRQLPEEGLKFMVYLQKENIIDESGMPKERFSAEFPKEGPSILRIQQVVRGDSAAYFCASSPQTVDTEAFFGQGTRLTVV.